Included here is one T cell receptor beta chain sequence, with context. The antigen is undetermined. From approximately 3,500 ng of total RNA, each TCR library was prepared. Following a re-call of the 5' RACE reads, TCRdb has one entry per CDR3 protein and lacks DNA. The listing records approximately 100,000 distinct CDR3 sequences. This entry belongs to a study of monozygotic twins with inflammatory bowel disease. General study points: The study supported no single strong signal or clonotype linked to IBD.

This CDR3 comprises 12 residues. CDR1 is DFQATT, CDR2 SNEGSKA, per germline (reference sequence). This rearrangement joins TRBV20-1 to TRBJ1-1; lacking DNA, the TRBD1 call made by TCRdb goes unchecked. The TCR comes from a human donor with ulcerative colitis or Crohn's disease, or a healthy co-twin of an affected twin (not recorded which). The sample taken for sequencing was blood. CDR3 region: CSENRVGTEAFF.